This T cell receptor (beta chain) originates from a study of glioma-infiltrating T cells after dendritic cell vaccination. This CDR3 is 14 amino acids long. Germline V CDR1 and CDR2: MNHEY, SVGAGI. J was trimmed by 0 bases and V by 7 bases; bases with no gene match: 4. The PCR used 60 V beta and 13 J beta primers. Using immunoSEQ multiplex PCR, the repertoire was profiled, and TCRdb retains in-frame clones only, with some absent. In the table there are some 58,000 clones, over 75% of which are singletons. Stated time point: after dendritic cell vaccination, including at tumor progression/relapse. The J gene is TRBJ2-3, the V gene TRBV6-5; 7 positions agree with TRBD1. This clonotype was obtained from a human donor with glioblastoma. The sequenced sample was blood, obtained after dendritic cell vaccination. CDR3 bases: TGTGCCAGCAATCGGGACAGTAGCACAGATACGCAGTATTTT. The encoded protein is CASNRDSSTDTQYF.